Following are 11 T cell receptor beta chains from one sample sequenced in a study of blood T cell repertoires in COVID-19 (dated by TCRdb to between 2020 and 2021). The method behind the library was the immunoSEQ multiplex PCR assay. The source is immuneACCESS, and TCRdb retained only in-frame sequences with V and J called. Part of the clones is not carried over; for the studies checked, unresolved V genes explain less than half of this, and the remainder is unexplained. This sample is represented by roughly 69,000 clones; 90% of them were singletons. The top ten clonotypes cover roughly 4.8% of the sample. The sample was peripheral blood. The receptors were sampled from a man aged 45 to 65 with acute or convalescent COVID-19.

The chain employs TRBV15 and TRBJ2-5, with TRBD2 matching over 9 bases. The V segment lost 1 base and the J segment 4 bases; nucleotides outside the gene matches: 10. There are 17 residues in the CDR3. Germline V gene lookup returns CDR1 LNHNV and CDR2 YYDKDF (reference sequence). The DNA for the CDR3 is TGTGCCACCAGCAGAGGTCCAGCGGGAGGCAAGTTAGAGACCCAGTACTTC. Protein product: CATSRGPAGGKLETQYF.

The genes are TRBV12-5 and TRBJ1-3; a possible D gene is TRBD1 (5 bases). The CDR3 consists of 15 residues. The V gene's germline CDR1 is LGHNT and CDR2 FRNRAP. Trimming removed 3 bases at V and 4 bases at J, with 13 bases between. The CDR3: CASGFLFGAGNTIYF. CDR3 bases: TGTGCTAGTGGTTTCCTTTTTGGGGCCGGAAACACCATATATTTT.

J is TRBJ1-6 and V is TRBV11-2; D is undetermined. Looked up from germline, CDR1 is SGHAT and CDR2 is FQNNGV. V was shortened by 5 bases and J by 8 bases, with 10 bases between the two germline ends. The CDR3 runs 13 residues. The CDR3 protein is CASSPSPDSPLHF. The DNA for the CDR3 is TGTGCCAGCAGCCCCTCTCCCGATTCACCCCTCCACTTT.

The rearrangement uses TRBV9 and TRBJ2-7, with D perhaps matching TRBD2 (5 bases). The V gene's germline CDR1 is SGDLS and CDR2 YYNGEE. V lost 4 bases to trimming and J lost 7 bases, with 18 bases between them. This CDR3 region has 14 residues. The CDR3 nucleotides are TGTGCCAGCAGCCCGCCTACTAGGCCGGGGGAGCAGTACTTC. This sequence encodes CASSPPTRPGEQYF. The complete variable domain, with remaining parts taken from reference TRBV9 and TRBJ2-7, reads DSGVTQTPKHLITATGQRVTLRCSPRSGDLSVYWYQQSLDQGLQFLIQYYNGEERAKGNILERFSAQQFPDLHSELNLSSLELGDSALYFCASSPPTRPGEQYFGPGTRLTVT.

The V and J genes are TRBV29-1 and TRBJ1-5; D is undetermined. V lost 5 bases and J lost 5, with 10 bases in between. The germline V gene encodes CDR1 SQVTM and CDR2 ANQGSEA. The length of the CDR3 is 12 residues. CDR3 residues: CSVQFRDQPQHF. The CDR3 DNA sequence: TGCAGCGTTCAATTCCGCGATCAGCCCCAGCATTTT.

The gene calls are TRBV30 and TRBJ1-6; 12 nucleotides agree with TRBD1. The CDR3 loop spans 16 amino acids. CDR1 and CDR2 from the germline V gene are GTSNPN and SVGIG (reference sequence). Trimming cost V 2 bases and J 10 bases; bases outside gene matches: 9. CDR3 sequence: CAWSLFSGTGGSPLHF. As DNA, the CDR3 is TGTGCCTGGAGTCTTTTTTCCGGGACAGGGGGCTCACCCCTCCACTTT. Full variable domain (outside the CDR3, taken from reference TRBV30 and TRBJ1-6): SQTIHQWPATLVQPVGSPLSLECTVEGTSNPNLYWYRQAAGRGLQLLFYSVGIGQISSEVPQNLSASRPQDRQFILSSKKLLLSDSGFYLCAWSLFSGTGGSPLHFGNGTRLTVT.

V usage is TRBV5-1 and J usage is TRBJ1-4, with D perhaps TRBD1 (5 bases). Germline CDR1 and CDR2: SGHRS and YFSETQ. Trimming removed 4 bases from V and 0 bases from J, with 10 bases in between. This CDR3 has 15 amino acids. The CDR3 nucleotides are TGCGCCAGCAGCGAACGGGGGACAACTAATGAAAAACTGTTTTTT. Protein sequence: CASSERGTTNEKLFF. Looking up the rest from reference TRBV5-1 and TRBJ1-4 gives the full variable domain: KAGVTQTPRYLIKTRGQQVTLSCSPISGHRSVSWYQQTPGQGLQFLFEYFSETQRNKGNFPGRFSGRQFSNSRSEMNVSTLELGDSALYLCASSERGTTNEKLFFGSGTQLSVL.

This clone has only one observation. The V and J genes are TRBV9 and TRBJ1-2; D remains unclear. The CDR3 sequence is 16 residues long. In germline, CDR1 is SGDLS, CDR2 YYNGEE. The V end was cut by 4 bases, the J end by 6 bases, with 22 bases between. CDR3 protein: CASSPHTSGKKDGYTF. As DNA, the CDR3 is TGTGCCAGCAGCCCCCACACCTCCGGGAAGAAAGATGGCTACACCTTC.

This clone has ten or more counts. The chain uses TRBV20-1 and TRBJ2-3; TRBD2 agrees at 11 bases. Germline values: CDR1 DFQATT, CDR2 SNEGSKA (reference sequence). This CDR3 is 16 amino acids long. J was trimmed by 2 bases and V by 3 bases; bases with no gene match: 7. The CDR3 spells CSASPGLAAYTDTQYF. The CDR3 coding sequence is TGCAGTGCTAGTCCGGGACTAGCGGCTTACACAGATACGCAGTATTTT.

CDR3 sequence: CAIPQGRGTEAFF. CDR3 bases: TGTGCCATCCCCCAGGGAAGAGGCACTGAAGCTTTCTTT. The chain is built from TRBV2 and TRBJ1-1; D might be TRBD1 (5 bases). V was shortened by 10 bases and J by 4 bases, with 16 bases between the two germline ends. Germline V CDR1 and CDR2: SNHLY, FYNNEI. The CDR3 is made up of 13 amino acids.

A single count supports this clone. The chain is built from TRBV27 and TRBJ1-1, with a weak D call TRBD1 (6 bases). V was pared by 1 base and J by 8 bases, with 17 bases between. The CDR3 covers 15 residues. CDR1 and CDR2 (germline): MNHEY, SMNVEV (reference sequence). The CDR3 reads CASSLLGAVKREAFF. The CDR3, as DNA: TGTGCCAGCAGTTTATTGGGGGCTGTTAAAAGAGAAGCTTTCTTT.